The 22 T cell receptor beta chains reported below all come from one sample, sequenced in a study of T cells in Graves' hyperthyroidism and ophthalmopathy. From RNA transcripts, TCR beta CDR3 regions were amplified. The primer set for the first-round RT-PCR of the TCR CDR3 was HTBI. One entry per CDR3 protein results from TCRdb running MiXCR on the multiplex PCR reads. The sample yields 550,000 to 700,000 distinct CDR3 sequences, 46% seen once. The specimen was peripheral blood or thyroid tissue (not recorded which). These receptors were obtained from an adult woman with Graves' disease, either hyperthyroidism or ophthalmopathy (not recorded which).

This clonotype came up many times. The chain joins TRBV2 to TRBJ1-5; D unclear. This CDR3 is 14 amino acids long. V was trimmed by 6 bases and J by 2 bases, leaving 11 bases between them. Germline values: CDR1 SNHLY, CDR2 FYNNEI. Here the CDR3 DNA reads TGTGCCAGCAGCGTGGACGGTCGCAATCAGCCCCAGCATTTT. Encoded protein: CASSVDGRNQPQHF.

This clonotype was counted only a few times. The chain combines TRBV12-3 or TRBV12-4 with TRBJ2-2; 9 positions agree with TRBD2. V lost 7 bases to trimming and J lost 3 bases; unmatched junction nucleotides: 24. This CDR3 contains 21 residues. The CDR3 DNA reads TGTGCCAGCAAAGGGGCCCTAGAAGCTCGCGGGAGGGCGATGGACACCGGGGAGCTGTTTTTT. It translates to CASKGALEARGRAMDTGELFF.

This clonotype was found many times. The chain links TRBV6-6 to TRBJ1-1; D remains unclear. CDR1 is MNHNY and CDR2 is SVGAGI in the germline V gene (reference sequence). The V end lost 2 bases, the J end lost 6 bases, and 13 bases lay between the germline ends. CDR3 length: 14 amino acids. The CDR3 loop reads CASSYPGGRAEAFF. The DNA for the CDR3 is TGTGCCAGCAGTTACCCTGGCGGGAGAGCTGAAGCTTTCTTT.

This clonotype occurred many times. The J gene is TRBJ1-3, the V gene TRBV5-1; D gene uncertain. Trimming shortened V by 0 bases and J by 3 bases, and 7 bases separated the two germline ends. CDR3 length equals 14 residues. In germline, CDR1 is SGHRS, CDR2 YFSETQ. The DNA for the CDR3 is TGCGCCAGCAGCTTGGTGGGGTTTGGAAACACCATATATTTT. It specifies CASSLVGFGNTIYF. The full variable domain, rest sourced from reference TRBV5-1 and TRBJ1-3, is KAGVTQTPRYLIKTRGQQVTLSCSPISGHRSVSWYQQTPGQGLQFLFEYFSETQRNKGNFPGRFSGRQFSNSRSEMNVSTLELGDSALYLCASSLVGFGNTIYFGEGSWLTVV.

The V gene is TRBV24-1, the J gene TRBJ1-1, with 12 bases that match TRBD1. The CDR3 runs 17 residues. CDR1 is KGHDR, CDR2 SFDVKD, per germline. V was clipped by 3 bases and J by 4 bases; unmatched bases: 8. CDR3 coding DNA: TGTGCCACCAGTGATCGGGACAGGGGGCATAAGGTCACTGAAGCTTTCTTT. It encodes CATSDRDRGHKVTEAFF.

This clonotype turned up a few times. The genes are TRBV3-1 and TRBJ2-3; TRBD1 is a possible D gene (5 bases). This CDR3 region has 15 residues. Germline CDR1 reads LGHDT; CDR2 reads YNNKEL (reference sequence). Trimming pared 0 bases from V and 1 base from J, leaving 8 bases between. The CDR3 loop is CASSQEGVGTDTQYF. The CDR3 nucleotides are TGTGCCAGCAGCCAAGAAGGGGTTGGCACAGATACGCAGTATTTT.

This clonotype was seen at least ten times. This may come from a read error, since a much larger clone is one base off. The rearrangement uses TRBV10-3 and TRBJ2-2; no clear D gene. V lost 2 bases and J lost 3, with 7 bases in between. From germline, CDR1 is ENHRY and CDR2 SYGVKD. The CDR3 sequence is 14 residues long. The CDR3 DNA follows: TGTGCCATCAGTGAGGCTTCCCACACCGGGGAGCTGTTTTTT. Amino acids: CAISEASHTGELFF.

The chain has TRBV27 and TRBJ1-4; tentative D call: TRBD1 (5 bases). Trimming removed 4 bases at V and 11 bases at J, with 17 bases between. The CDR3 covers 14 residues. Per the germline V gene, CDR1 is MNHEY and CDR2 is SMNVEV (reference sequence). CDR3 loop: CASSSFLPGTKLFF. The CDR3 coding sequence is TGTGCCAGCAGTTCCTTCTTACCCGGGACGAAACTGTTTTTT. Complete variable domain (other parts from reference TRBV27 and TRBJ1-4): EAQVTQNPRYLITVTGKKLTVTCSQNMNHEYMSWYRQDPGLGLRQIYYSMNVEVTDKGDVPEGYKVSRKEKRNFPLILESPSPNQTSLYFCASSSFLPGTKLFFGSGTQLSVL.

The J gene is TRBJ2-5, the V gene TRBV10-3; TRBD2 matches at 11 bases. CDR3 size: 14 residues. Germline trimming cut 10 bases from V and 5 bases from J; bases unmatched to any gene: 9. CDR1 and CDR2 (germline): ENHRY, SYGVKD. CDR3: CASSTSGRGETQYF. The DNA for the CDR3 is TGTGCCAGCAGCACTAGCGGGAGAGGTGAGACCCAGTACTTC.

This clonotype came up many times. This chain connects TRBV9 to TRBJ2-7; 7 bases fit TRBD1. The trim removed 2 bases at V and 6 bases at J, leaving 5 bases unmatched. CDR3 size: 13 residues. Germline V CDR1 and CDR2: SGDLS, YYNGEE. The CDR3 coding sequence is TGTGCCAGCAGCGTCGGACAGGTGGGCGAGCAGTACTTC. It specifies CASSVGQVGEQYF.

This clonotype was recorded many times. The chain is built from TRBV28 and TRBJ1-6; D is undetermined. Trimming removed 11 bases from V and 10 bases from J, with 15 bases in between. Per the germline V gene, CDR1 is MDHEN and CDR2 is SYDVKM. CDR3 length: 12 amino acids. CDR3: CAGRNLDSPLHF. The DNA of the CDR3 is TGTGCCGGGCGAAATCTGGACTCACCCCTCCACTTT.

The chain has TRBV7-6 and TRBJ2-7; TRBD1 agrees at 8 bases. The germline V gene encodes CDR1 SGHVS and CDR2 FNYEAQ. Trimming at V came to 5 bases and at J to 5 bases, leaving 8 bases not matched to a gene. CDR3 length: 14 amino acids. DNA of the CDR3: TGTGCCAGCAGCATAAGACAGGGGATGGACGAGCAGTACTTC. It is translated as CASSIRQGMDEQYF.

Ten or more counts support this clonotype. The CDR3 DNA reads as TGCGCCAGCAGCCCGCGGGACAGGGGCGACTATGGCTACACCTTC. This encodes CASSPRDRGDYGYTF. This chain links TRBV4-1 with TRBJ1-2, with 10 bases fitting TRBD1. V lost 4 bases, J lost 3 bases, and 5 bases stayed unmatched. Germline CDR1 MGHRA, CDR2 YSYEKL. The CDR3 totals 15 residues.

Turning to this clonotype: The conserved phenylalanine or tryptophan is not found at the CDR3 terminus, so this likely reflects a read error. No DNA is shown, since the ends of the CDR3 on it are uncertain; the CDR3 is the one TCRdb lists. The chain links TRBV15 to TRBJ2-5; the D call TRBD1 from the table was never checked on the DNA. CDR1 and CDR2 (germline): LNHNV, YYDKDF (reference sequence). The CDR3 is made up of 13 amino acids, end residues included. The CDR3 spells CATSRVGRGYPNT.

This clonotype was seen many times. The chain couples TRBV6-1 to TRBJ2-5, with D tentatively TRBD2 (5 bases). V was trimmed by 5 bases and J by 1 base, leaving 11 bases between them. Germline values: CDR1 MNHNS, CDR2 SASEGT. The length of the CDR3 is 14 residues. Here the CDR3 reads CASSTRASQETQYF. The CDR3 DNA follows: TGTGCCAGCAGTACGCGGGCGTCCCAAGAGACCCAGTACTTC.

In this sample, this clonotype turned up many times. This chain uses TRBV7-8 with TRBJ2-7; 9 nucleotides agree with TRBD2. CDR1 SGHVS and CDR2 FQNEAQ come from the germline V gene. The V gene end was trimmed by 6 bases and the J gene end by 6 bases; junction bases not matched to a gene: 9. The CDR3 runs to 14 residues. The CDR3 loop reads CASSQVAGVGEQYF. Written as DNA, the CDR3 is TGTGCCAGCAGTCAAGTAGCGGGAGTAGGCGAGCAGTACTTC.

The chain couples TRBV9 to TRBJ1-2, with TRBD1 identical over 9 bases. With 4 bases clipped from V and 8 bases from J, the junction kept 9 bases outside the gene matches. The CDR3 has 14 residues. CDR1 is SGDLS, CDR2 YYNGEE, per germline. The CDR3 loop is CASSRGQGHGGYTF. The CDR3 DNA follows: TGTGCCAGCAGCCGGGGACAGGGTCATGGGGGCTACACCTTC.

This clonotype was recorded many times. V is TRBV12-3 or TRBV12-4 and J is TRBJ2-7; D is undetermined. Trimming removed 2 bases at V and 2 bases at J, with 10 bases between. The CDR3 has 14 amino acids. CDR3 nucleotides: TGTGCCAGCAGTTTAAACAACAACCCCTACGAGCAGTACTTC. Amino acid sequence: CASSLNNNPYEQYF.

This chain links TRBV29-1 with TRBJ2-2, with no clear D. The CDR3 is made up of 13 amino acids. Looked up from germline, CDR1 is SQVTM and CDR2 is ANQGSEA. V was cut by 6 bases and J by 0 bases, with 8 bases left in between. The CDR3 reads CSVGSPNTGELFF. The CDR3 region has the DNA TGCAGCGTCGGATCTCCGAACACCGGGGAGCTGTTTTTT.

The CDR3 coding sequence is TGCGCCAGCAGCCCAAGGTCAGCGGGAGGTAACGCCGGAAAGCTGTTTTTT. It codes for CASSPRSAGGNAGKLFF. The J gene is TRBJ2-2, the V gene TRBV5-1, with 9 bases fitting TRBD2. The length of the CDR3 is 17 residues. J lost 12 bases, V lost 4 bases, and 19 bases had no gene match. CDR1 is SGHRS, CDR2 YFSETQ, per germline.

CDR3 nucleotides: TGCAGCGTTGTAACCGGGGGACAGGAGAACACCATATATTTT. It is translated as CSVVTGGQENTIYF. This chain connects TRBV29-1 to TRBJ1-3, with 8 bases lining up with TRBD1. Germline-derived CDR1 and CDR2 are SQVTM and ANQGSEA. V lost 4 bases, J lost 7 bases, and 9 bases stayed unmatched. The CDR3 length is 14 residues.

This rearrangement joins TRBV7-2 to TRBJ2-7; perhaps TRBD2 as D (6 bases). From germline, CDR1 is SGHTA and CDR2 FQGNSA. V gave up 6 bases and J gave up 2 bases, with 14 bases separating them. The CDR3 is made up of 14 amino acids. In DNA form, the CDR3 reads TGTGCCAGCAGTGCGAGGAGGGCCACCTACGAGCAGTACTTC. Its translation is CASSARRATYEQYF.